The clone carrying this T cell receptor (beta chain) was seen a few times. Its antigen is currently unknown. This record comes from a study of radiation and T cells in renal cell carcinoma. Study-wide results and caveats: Pretreatment tumor biopsies were lacking, so baseline clonotypes are unknown.

There are 13 residues in the CDR3. Germline-derived CDR1 and CDR2 are SGHRS and YFSETQ. The V and J ends lost 2 bases and 6 bases, in that order; junction bases with no gene match: 3. Time point of the sample: blood 4 weeks post-SBRT, at nephrectomy. Treatment specified: 15 Gy SBRT to primary tumor, nephrectomy 4 weeks later. Nephrectomy followed 15 Gy stereotactic body radiation by 4 weeks. Profiling relied on immunoSEQ multiplex PCR, and the TCRdb table lists in-frame clones only, not all of them. The sample consists of about 64,000 clones, 60% to 85% of them appearing once. The specimen comprised blood, sampled from a patient whose treatment included radiotherapy and nephrectomy. The source is a man aged 60 to 75 with renal cell carcinoma. This rearrangement joins TRBV5-1 to TRBJ1-1; TRBD1 matches at 8 bases. CDR3 sequence reads: CASSFGQGSEAFF. CDR3 DNA: TGCGCCAGCAGCTTTGGACAGGGCTCTGAAGCTTTCTTT.